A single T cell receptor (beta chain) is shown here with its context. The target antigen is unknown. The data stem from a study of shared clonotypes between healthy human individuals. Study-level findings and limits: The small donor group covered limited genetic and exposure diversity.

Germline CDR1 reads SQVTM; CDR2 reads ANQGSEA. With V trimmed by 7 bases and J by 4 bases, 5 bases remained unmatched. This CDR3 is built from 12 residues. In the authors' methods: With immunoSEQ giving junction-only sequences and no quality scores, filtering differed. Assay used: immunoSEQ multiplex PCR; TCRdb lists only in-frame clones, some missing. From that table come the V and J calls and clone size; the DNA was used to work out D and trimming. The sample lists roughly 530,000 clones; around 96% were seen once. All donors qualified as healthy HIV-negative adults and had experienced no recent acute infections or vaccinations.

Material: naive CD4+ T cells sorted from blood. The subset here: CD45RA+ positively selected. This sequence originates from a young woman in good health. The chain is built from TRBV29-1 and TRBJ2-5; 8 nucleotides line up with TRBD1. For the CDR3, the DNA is TGCAGCGCCCAGGGGGCCGGAGAGACCCAGTACTTC. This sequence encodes CSAQGAGETQYF. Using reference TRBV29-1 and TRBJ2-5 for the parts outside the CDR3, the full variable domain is SAVISQKPSRDICQRGTSLTIQCQVDSQVTMMFWYRQQPGQSLTLIATANQGSEATYESGFVIDKFPISRPNLTFSTLTVSNMSPEDSSIYLCSAQGAGETQYFGPGTRLLVL.